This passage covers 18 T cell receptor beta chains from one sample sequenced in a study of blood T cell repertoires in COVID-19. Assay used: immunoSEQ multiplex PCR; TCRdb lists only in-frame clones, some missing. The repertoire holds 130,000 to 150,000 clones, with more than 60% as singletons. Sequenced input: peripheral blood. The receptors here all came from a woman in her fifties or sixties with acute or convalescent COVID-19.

This chain's CDR3 is CASSALRGTSSPDTQYF. The CDR3 coding sequence is TGTGCCAGCAGCGCCCTACGCGGGACTAGCTCCCCAGATACGCAGTATTTT. The rearrangement joins TRBV11-3 to TRBJ2-3; 9 nucleotides line up with TRBD2. Looked up from germline, CDR1 is SGHNT and CDR2 is YENEEA. This CDR3 region has 17 residues. Trimming cost V 5 bases and J 4 bases; bases outside gene matches: 13.

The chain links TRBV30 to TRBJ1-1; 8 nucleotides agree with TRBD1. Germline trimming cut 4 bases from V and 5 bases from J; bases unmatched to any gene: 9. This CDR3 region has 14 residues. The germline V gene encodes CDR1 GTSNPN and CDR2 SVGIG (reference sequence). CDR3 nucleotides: TGTGCCTGGACCATGGGACAGGCGGGGACTGAAGCTTTCTTT. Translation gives CAWTMGQAGTEAFF.

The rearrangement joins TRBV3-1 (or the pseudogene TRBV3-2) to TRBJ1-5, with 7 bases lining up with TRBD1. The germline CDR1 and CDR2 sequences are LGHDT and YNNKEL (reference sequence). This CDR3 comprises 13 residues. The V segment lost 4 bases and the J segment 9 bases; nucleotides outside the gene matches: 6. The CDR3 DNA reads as TGTGCCAGCAGCCGGGACAGCCTCGGGCCCCAGCATTTT. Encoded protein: CASSRDSLGPQHF.

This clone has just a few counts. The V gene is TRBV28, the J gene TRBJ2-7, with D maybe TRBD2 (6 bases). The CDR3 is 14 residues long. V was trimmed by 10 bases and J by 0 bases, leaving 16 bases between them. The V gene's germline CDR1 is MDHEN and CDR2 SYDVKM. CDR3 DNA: TGTGCCACCCTCCGGGGGACCCTCTCCTACGAGCAGTACTTC. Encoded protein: CATLRGTLSYEQYF. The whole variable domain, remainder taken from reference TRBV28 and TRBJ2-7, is DVKVTQSSRYLVKRTGEKVFLECVQDMDHENMFWYRQDPGLGLRLIYFSYDVKMKEKGDIPEGYSVSREKKERFSLILESASTNQTSMYLCATLRGTLSYEQYFGPGTRLTVT.

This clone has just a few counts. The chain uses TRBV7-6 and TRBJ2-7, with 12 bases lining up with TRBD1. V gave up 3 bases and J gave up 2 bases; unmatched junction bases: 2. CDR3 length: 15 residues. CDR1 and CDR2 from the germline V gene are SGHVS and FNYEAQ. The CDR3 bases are TGTGCCAGCAGCTTCGGGACAGGGGGCACCTACGAGCAGTACTTC. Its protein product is CASSFGTGGTYEQYF.

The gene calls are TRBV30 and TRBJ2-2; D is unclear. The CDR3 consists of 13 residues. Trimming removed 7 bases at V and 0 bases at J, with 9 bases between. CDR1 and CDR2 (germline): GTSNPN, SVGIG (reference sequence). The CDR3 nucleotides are TGTGCCTACCGAGAGCCGAACACCGGGGAGCTGTTTTTT. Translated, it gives CAYREPNTGELFF.

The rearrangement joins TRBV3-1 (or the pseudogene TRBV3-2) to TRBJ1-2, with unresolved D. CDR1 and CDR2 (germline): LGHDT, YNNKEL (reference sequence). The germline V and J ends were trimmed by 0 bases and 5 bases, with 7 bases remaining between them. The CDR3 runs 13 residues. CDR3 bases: TGTGCCAGCAGCCAAGATCTAACTTATGGCTACACCTTC. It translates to CASSQDLTYGYTF.

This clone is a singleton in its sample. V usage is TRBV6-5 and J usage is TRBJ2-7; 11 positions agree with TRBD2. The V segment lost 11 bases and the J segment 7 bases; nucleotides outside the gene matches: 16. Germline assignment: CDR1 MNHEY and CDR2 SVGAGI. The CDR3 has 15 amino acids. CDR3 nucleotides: TGTGCCGCCCGACTTATAGCGGGAGGGGCTTGGGAGCAGTACTTC. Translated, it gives CAARLIAGGAWEQYF.

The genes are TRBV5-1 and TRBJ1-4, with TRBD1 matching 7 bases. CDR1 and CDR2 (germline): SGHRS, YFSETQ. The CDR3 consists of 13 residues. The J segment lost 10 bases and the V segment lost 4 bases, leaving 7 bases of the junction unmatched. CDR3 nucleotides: TGCGCCAGCAGCCCCGGACAGGTTGGAAAACTGTTTTTT. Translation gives CASSPGQVGKLFF.

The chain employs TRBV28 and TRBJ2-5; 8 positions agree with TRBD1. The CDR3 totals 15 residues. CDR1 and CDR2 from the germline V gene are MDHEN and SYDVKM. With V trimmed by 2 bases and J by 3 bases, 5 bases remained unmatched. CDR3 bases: TGTGCCAGCAGTTTAGCAGGGGGCCATGAAGAGACCCAGTACTTC. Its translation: CASSLAGGHEETQYF.

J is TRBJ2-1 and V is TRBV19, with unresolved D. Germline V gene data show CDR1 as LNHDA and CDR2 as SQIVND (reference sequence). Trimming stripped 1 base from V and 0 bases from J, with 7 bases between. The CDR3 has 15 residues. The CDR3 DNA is TGTGCCAGTAGTATAGCGGCTAGCTCCTACAATGAGCAGTTCTTC. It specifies CASSIAASSYNEQFF.

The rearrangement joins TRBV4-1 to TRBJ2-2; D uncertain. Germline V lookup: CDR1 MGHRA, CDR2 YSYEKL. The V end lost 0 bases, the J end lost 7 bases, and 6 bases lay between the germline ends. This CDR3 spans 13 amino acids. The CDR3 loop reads CASSQDIIGELFF. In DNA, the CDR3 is TGCGCCAGCAGCCAAGATATAATCGGGGAGCTGTTTTTT.

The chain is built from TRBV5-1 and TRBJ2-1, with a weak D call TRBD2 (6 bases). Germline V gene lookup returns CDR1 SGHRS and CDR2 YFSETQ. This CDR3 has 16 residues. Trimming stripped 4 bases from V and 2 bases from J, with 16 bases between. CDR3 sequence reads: CASSPPGLGTYNEQFF. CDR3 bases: TGCGCCAGCAGCCCGCCGGGACTCGGAACCTACAATGAGCAGTTCTTC. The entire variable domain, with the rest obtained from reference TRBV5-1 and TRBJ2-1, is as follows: KAGVTQTPRYLIKTRGQQVTLSCSPISGHRSVSWYQQTPGQGLQFLFEYFSETQRNKGNFPGRFSGRQFSNSRSEMNVSTLELGDSALYLCASSPPGLGTYNEQFFGPGTRLTVL.

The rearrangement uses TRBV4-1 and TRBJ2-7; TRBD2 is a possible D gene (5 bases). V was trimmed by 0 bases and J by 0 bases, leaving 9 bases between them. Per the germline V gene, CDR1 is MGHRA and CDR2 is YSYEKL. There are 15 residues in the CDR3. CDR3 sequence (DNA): TGCGCCAGCAGCCAAGAAGACTACCCCTCCTACGAGCAGTACTTC. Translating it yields CASSQEDYPSYEQYF.

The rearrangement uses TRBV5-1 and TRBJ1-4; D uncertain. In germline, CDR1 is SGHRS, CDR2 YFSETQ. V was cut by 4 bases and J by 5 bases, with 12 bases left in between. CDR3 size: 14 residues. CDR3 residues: CASSMEWPNEKLFF. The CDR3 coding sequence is TGCGCCAGCAGCATGGAGTGGCCGAATGAAAAACTGTTTTTT.

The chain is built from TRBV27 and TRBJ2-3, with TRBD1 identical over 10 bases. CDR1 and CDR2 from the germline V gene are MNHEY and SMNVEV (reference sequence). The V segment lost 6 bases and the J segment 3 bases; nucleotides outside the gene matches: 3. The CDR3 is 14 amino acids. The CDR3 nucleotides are TGTGCCAGCAGGGACAGGGGGAGGACAGATACGCAGTATTTT. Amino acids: CASRDRGRTDTQYF.

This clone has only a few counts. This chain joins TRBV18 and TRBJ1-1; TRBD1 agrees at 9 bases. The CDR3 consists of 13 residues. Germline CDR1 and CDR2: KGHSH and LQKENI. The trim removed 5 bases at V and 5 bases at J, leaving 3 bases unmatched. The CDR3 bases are TGTGCCAGCTCAATAGGACAGGGGACTGAAGCTTTCTTT. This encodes CASSIGQGTEAFF.

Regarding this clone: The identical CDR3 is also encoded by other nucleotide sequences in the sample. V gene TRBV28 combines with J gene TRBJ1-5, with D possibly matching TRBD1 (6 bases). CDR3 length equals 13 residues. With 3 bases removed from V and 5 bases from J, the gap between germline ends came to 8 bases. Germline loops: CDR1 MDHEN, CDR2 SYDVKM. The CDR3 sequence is CASSFPGDQPQHF. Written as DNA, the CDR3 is TGTGCCAGCAGTTTCCCAGGGGATCAGCCCCAGCATTTT.